This T cell receptor beta chain stems from a study of blood T cell repertoires in COVID-19. Study summary: The cDNA or gDNA used as material had been derived from T cells, B-cell-depleted T cells, or PBMCs.

Measured with immunoSEQ multiplex PCR; TCRdb has only the in-frame clones, and not every one. The sample includes over 200,000 clones, over 75% of them seen just once. The V gene's germline CDR1 is SNHLY and CDR2 FYNNEI. CDR3 length equals 14 residues. The ends were cut back, 1 base at V and 7 bases at J, with 11 bases in the middle. The receptor comes from a man aged 45 to 65 with COVID-19, enrolled during active disease. The sample comprised peripheral blood. The V call is TRBV2, the J call TRBJ1-5, with a possible D match to TRBD1 (5 bases). This chain's CDR3 is CASSEGGDIQPQHF. CDR3 DNA sequence: TGTGCCAGCAGTGAAGGGGGGGATATACAGCCCCAGCATTTT.